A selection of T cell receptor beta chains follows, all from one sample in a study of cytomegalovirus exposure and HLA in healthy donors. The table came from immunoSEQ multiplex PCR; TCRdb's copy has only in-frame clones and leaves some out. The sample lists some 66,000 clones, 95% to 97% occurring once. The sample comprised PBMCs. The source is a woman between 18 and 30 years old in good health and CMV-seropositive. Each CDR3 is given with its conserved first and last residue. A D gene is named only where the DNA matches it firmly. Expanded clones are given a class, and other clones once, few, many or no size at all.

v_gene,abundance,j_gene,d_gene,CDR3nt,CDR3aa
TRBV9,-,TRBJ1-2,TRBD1,TGTGCCAGCAGCCCGGGAACCGGACAGGGGCGATGGAATGGCTACACCTTC,CASSPGTGQGRWNGYTF
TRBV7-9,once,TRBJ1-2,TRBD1,TGTGCCAGCAGCTTAAGCCAGGGGGCTGGGGGCTACACCTTC,CASSLSQGAGGYTF
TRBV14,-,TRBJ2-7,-,TGTGCCAGCAGCCAAGCTCCTCGTTACGAGCAGTACTTC,CASSQAPRYEQYF
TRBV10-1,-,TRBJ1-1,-,TGCGCCAGCAGTGAGGGGGCGCACACTGAAGCTTTCTTT,CASSEGAHTEAFF
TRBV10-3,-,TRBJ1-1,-,TGTGCCATCAGTGTGGAGGGGGGGAAGACTGAAGCTTTCTTT,CAISVEGGKTEAFF
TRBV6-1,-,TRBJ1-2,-,TGTGCCAGCAGTGAAGCTTGGACGGGACAAATCGGCTACACCTTC,CASSEAWTGQIGYTF
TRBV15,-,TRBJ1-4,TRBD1,TGTGCCACCAGCTCAACGAGAGGGGACAGTGAAAAACTGTTTTTT,CATSSTRGDSEKLFF
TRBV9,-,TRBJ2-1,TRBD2,TGTGCCAGCAGCGTGGGACTAGCGGATTACAATGAGCAGTTCTTC,CASSVGLADYNEQFF
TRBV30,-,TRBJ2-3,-,TGTGCCTGGAGTGGGGCGGGGAGAGATACGCAGTATTTT,CAWSGAGRDTQYF
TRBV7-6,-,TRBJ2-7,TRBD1,TGTGCCAGCAGCCCGGGACAGGGGATAAACGAGCAGTACTTC,CASSPGQGINEQYF
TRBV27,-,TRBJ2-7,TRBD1,TGTGCCAGCAGCAAAGGACAGGGGGCGAAGGAGCAGTACTTC,CASSKGQGAKEQYF
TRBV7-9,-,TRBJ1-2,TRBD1,TGTGCCAGCAGTGGACAGGGGGCTTATGGCTACACCTTC,CASSGQGAYGYTF
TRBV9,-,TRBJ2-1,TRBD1,TGTGCCAGCAGCCTCGGGACAGGGGCCTTCGCGGGCGATGAGCAGTTCTTC,CASSLGTGAFAGDEQFF
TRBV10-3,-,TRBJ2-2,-,TGTGCCATCACCAGACATAAACTCACCCTGAACACCGGGGAGCTGTTTTTT,CAITRHKLTLNTGELFF
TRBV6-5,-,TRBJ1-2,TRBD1,TGTGCCAGCAAAATAGACAGGGGGGAAGGCTACACCTTC,CASKIDRGEGYTF
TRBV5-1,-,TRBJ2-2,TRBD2,TGCGCCAGCAGCTTGCGGGAGGGGATGTACACCGGGGAGCTGTTTTTT,CASSLREGMYTGELFF
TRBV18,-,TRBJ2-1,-,TGTGCCAGCTCTCGGGACTTCCGCGATGAGCAGTTCTTC,CASSRDFRDEQFF
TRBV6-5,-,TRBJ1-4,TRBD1,TGTGCCAGCAGTTTAGACAGGGATGAAAAACTGTTTTTT,CASSLDRDEKLFF
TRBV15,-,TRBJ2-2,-,TGTGCCACCAGCAGGACTAGTTACACCGGGGAGCTGTTTTTT,CATSRTSYTGELFF
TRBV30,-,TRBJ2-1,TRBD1,TGTGCCTGGAGGACCGACAGGGGGCGAGTTGTCGGGGTCAACAATGAGCAGTTCTTC,CAWRTDRGRVVGVNNEQFF
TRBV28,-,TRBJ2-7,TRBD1,TGTGCCAGCAGTTCCGCTACCGGTCCCGGGACAGGGAGGTACGAGCAGTACTTC,CASSSATGPGTGRYEQYF
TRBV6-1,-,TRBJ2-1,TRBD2,TGTGCCAGCAGTCACGGACTAGCGGGACGTAGCGAGCAGTTCTTC,CASSHGLAGRSEQFF
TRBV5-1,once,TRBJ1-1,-,TGCGCCAGCAGCTTGAGTCAGGGGAACACTGAAGCTTTCTTT,CASSLSQGNTEAFF
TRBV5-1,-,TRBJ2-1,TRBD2,TGCGCCAGCAGCTTGGCCAACTCGCTAGCGGGAGAGGCTGAGCAGTTCTTC,CASSLANSLAGEAEQFF
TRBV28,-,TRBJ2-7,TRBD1,TGTGCCAGCAGTACAAGGACAGGGCTGCACGAGCAGTACTTC,CASSTRTGLHEQYF
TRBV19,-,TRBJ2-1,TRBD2,TGTGCCGTGAGACGGAGCGGGAGTGTACGTAATGAGCAGTTCTTC,CAVRRSGSVRNEQFF
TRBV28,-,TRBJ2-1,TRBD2,TGTGCCAGCAGAGCTCCGAGGCGCGGGAGTAACAATGAGCAGTTCTTC,CASRAPRRGSNNEQFF
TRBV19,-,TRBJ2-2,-,TGTGCCAGTAGCCCCTTCCCCACCGGGGAGCTGTTTTTT,CASSPFPTGELFF
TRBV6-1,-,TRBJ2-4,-,TGTGCCAGCAGTGATCCCCTGTCGGACATTCAGTACTTC,CASSDPLSDIQYF